These T cell receptor beta chains were read from a single sample in a study of cytomegalovirus exposure and HLA in healthy donors. TCRdb keeps only in-frame clones here, not all; method: immunoSEQ multiplex PCR. The sample totals 70,000 to 85,000 clones; its top ten clones hold 7.5%. Specimen: PBMCs. The receptor source for this set is a female donor in good health and CMV-seropositive. Both conserved end residues are part of each CDR3. The D gene is left open where the match is weak.

>TRBJ2-3|TRBV14|TRBD2
TGTGCCAGCAGCCAAGATCTTACTAGCGGGTCGACGCAGTATTTT
CASSQDLTSGSTQYF
>TRBJ1-1|TRBV4-2|TRBD1
TGTGCCAGCAGCCCCTCTTTACAGGGGGCGAGCGTGAACACTGAAGCTTTCTTT
CASSPSLQGASVNTEAFF
>TRBJ2-3|TRBV4-1|TRBD1
TGCGCCAGCAGCCAAGATAGGGGGCCTTCGCAGTATTTT
CASSQDRGPSQYF
>TRBJ1-1|TRBV30|-
TGTGCCTGGAGCGGGTACCAGGGGACTGAAGCTTTCTTT
CAWSGYQGTEAFF
>TRBJ2-3|TRBV19|TRBD1
TGTGCCAGTAGTATACTCAGGGGGCTCGGCACAGATACGCAGTATTTT
CASSILRGLGTDTQYF
>TRBJ1-6|TRBV4-1|-
TGCGCCAGCAGCCAAGGACAGGTCCTTAATTCACCCCTCCACTTT
CASSQGQVLNSPLHF
>TRBJ1-5|TRBV28|-
TGTGCCAGCAGTTTAGTTGGGGAGCAGCCCCAGCATTTT
CASSLVGEQPQHF
>TRBJ1-1|TRBV4-3|-
TGCGCCAGCAGCCGGGGCATGAACACTGAAGCTTTCTTT
CASSRGMNTEAFF
>TRBJ1-1|TRBV18|TRBD1
TGTGCCAGCTCACCCGACAGGGGTCCCCCGGGCACTGAAGCTTTCTTT
CASSPDRGPPGTEAFF
>TRBJ1-1|TRBV5-6|-
TGTGCCAGCACTGTCAAGCGGAATACTGAAGCTTTCTTT
CASTVKRNTEAFF
>TRBJ2-5|TRBV7-9|-
TGTGCCAGCAGCTTAGGCAGGGGGGAAGAGACCCAGTACTTC
CASSLGRGEETQYF
>TRBJ1-5|TRBV28|-
TGTGCCAGCAATCTCAGGGGCATTGGGAATCAGCCCCAGCATTTT
CASNLRGIGNQPQHF
>TRBJ2-3|TRBV7-9|TRBD2
TGTGCCAGCAGCCCCCACGCGGGGGGGCCCACAGATACGCAGTATTTT
CASSPHAGGPTDTQYF
>TRBJ1-1|TRBV6-1|TRBD1
TGTGCCAGCAGATATACAGGGGTTGAAGCTTTCTTT
CASRYTGVEAFF
>TRBJ2-1|TRBV2|-
TGTGCCACGAACGTAGGGGGTGAAGGGCAGTTCTTC
CATNVGGEGQFF
>TRBJ2-3|TRBV7-8|-
TGTGCCTTCAGGTTCAGCGAGACAGAGCCTGAGGACACAGATACGCAGTATTTT
CAFRFSETEPEDTDTQYF
>TRBJ2-5|TRBV11-2|-
TGTGCCAGCAGCTATACAGACAACCAAGAGACCCAGTACTTC
CASSYTDNQETQYF
>TRBJ2-3|TRBV30|-
TGTGCCTGGAGTGTACGAGGGGGGGCAGCAGATACGCAGTATTTT
CAWSVRGGAADTQYF
>TRBJ1-5|TRBV19|TRBD1
TGTGCCAGTACCGACCTGGGACAGGGAAACCAGCCCCAGCATTTT
CASTDLGQGNQPQHF
>TRBJ2-1|TRBV9|TRBD2
TGTGCCAGCAGCCAAGCGGGGAGGGAGCAGTTCTTC
CASSQAGREQFF
>TRBJ2-3|TRBV5-8|TRBD2
TGTGCCAGCAGCTTGGGGACTAGCGCCCTGGGAGATACGCAGTATTTT
CASSLGTSALGDTQYF
>TRBJ2-6|TRBV27|-
TGTGCCAGCAGTTTATCGCCAACAGGGGCGGGGGGGGCCAACGTCCTGACTTTC
CASSLSPTGAGGANVLTF
>TRBJ2-1|TRBV20-1|-
TGCAGTGCCGCAGACAATGAGCAGTTCTTC
CSAADNEQFF
>TRBJ2-5|TRBV5-4|-
TGTGCCAGCAGCTTGTCGGGGGGCGAGACCCAGTACTTC
CASSLSGGETQYF
>TRBJ2-1|TRBV6-4|-
TGTGCCAGCAAGGGGAACAACAATGAGCAGTTCTTC
CASKGNNNEQFF
>TRBJ1-6|TRBV6-1|TRBD1
TGTGCCAGCAGCGACAGGGAGGTGGGTAATTCACCCCTCCACTTT
CASSDREVGNSPLHF
>TRBJ2-5|TRBV20-1|TRBD2
TGCAGTGCGCGGACTAGCGCGACCCAGTACTTC
CSARTSATQYF
>TRBJ2-3|TRBV30|-
TGTGCCTGGAGTGTATCTCTAGCGATACGAAGGCTAGGGTATTTT
CAWSVSLAIRRLGYF
>TRBJ1-6|TRBV1|-
TGCACCAGCAGCCAAGAAGGGGTAACAGGGGGTAATTCACCCCTCCACTTT
CTSSQEGVTGGNSPLHF
>TRBJ2-7|TRBV28|-
TGTGCCAGCACTAGCGTCTCCTACGAGCAGTACTTC
CASTSVSYEQYF
>TRBJ1-2|TRBV7-9|-
TGTGCCAGCAGCTTAAGGTCGGCGGGCCCTTTGTATGGCTACACCTTC
CASSLRSAGPLYGYTF
>TRBJ1-5|TRBV19|-
TGTGCCAGTATCTCGGTAGGCAGGGGATCCCCTATCGGCAATCAGCCCCAGCATTTT
CASISVGRGSPIGNQPQHF
>TRBJ2-3|TRBV10-2|-
TGCGCCAGCAGTGTAAGCGGAGACCGTACAGATACGCAGTATTTT
CASSVSGDRTDTQYF
>TRBJ1-2|TRBV6-5|TRBD1
TGTGCCAGCAGTTACTCGATCTCAGGGGGAAGTGGCTACACCTTC
CASSYSISGGSGYTF
>TRBJ2-1|TRBV18|TRBD2
TGTGCCAGCTCCCTTAGCGGGAGCTCCTACAATGAGCAGTTCTTC
CASSLSGSSYNEQFF
>TRBJ2-1|TRBV4-3|TRBD2
TGCGCCAGCAGCCAAGCGGGGGGGCTATGGGATGAGCAGTTCTTC
CASSQAGGLWDEQFF
>TRBJ1-1|TRBV5-1|-
TGCGCCAGCAGCTTGGAGCAGGGGTGGACTGAAGCTTTCTTT
CASSLEQGWTEAFF
>TRBJ2-7|TRBV6-5|-
TGTGCCAGCAGTTACACAGACAGCTCCTACGAGCAGTACTTC
CASSYTDSSYEQYF
>TRBJ2-7|TRBV10-2|-
TGCGCCAGCAGTGTCGGGGAGAACGAGCAGTACTTC
CASSVGENEQYF
>TRBJ2-1|TRBV9|TRBD2
TGTGCCAGCAGCGCAAGGACTAGCTGGAGCTATGAGCAGTTCTTC
CASSARTSWSYEQFF
>TRBJ2-1|TRBV28|-
TGTGCCAGCAGTTTCCGGGGAAGGTTGAATGAGCAGTTCTTC
CASSFRGRLNEQFF
>TRBJ1-3|TRBV29-1|-
TGCAGCGTTGAGTCAGGTCTCGGAAACACCATATATTTT
CSVESGLGNTIYF
>TRBJ1-1|TRBV5-4|TRBD1
TGTGCCAGCAGCTCCACTCCCGGGACAGGGTCTGAAGCTTTCTTT
CASSSTPGTGSEAFF
>TRBJ1-4|TRBV28|-
TGTGCCAGCAGTCAGGGAAATGAAAAACTGTTTTTT
CASSQGNEKLFF
>TRBJ2-1|TRBV9|TRBD1
TGTGCCAGCAGCGTAGCATGGACAGGCTCTGAGCAGTTCTTC
CASSVAWTGSEQFF
>TRBJ2-5|TRBV10-1|TRBD2
TGCGCCAGCTCGGGAGGGGCCGGCAGGAGCTTCGGGGAGACCCAGTACTTC
CASSGGAGRSFGETQYF
>TRBJ1-5|TRBV6-1|-
TGTGCCAGTAAACTTAGCAATCAGCCCCAGCATTTT
CASKLSNQPQHF
>TRBJ2-3|TRBV28|TRBD2
TGTGCCAGCAGTGGATCACTAGCGGGAGAATACCCACGCACAGATACGCAGTATTTT
CASSGSLAGEYPRTDTQYF
>TRBJ1-2|TRBV7-2|TRBD1
TGTGCCAGCAGCTTAGCGGGGACAGGGAGCGGCTACACCTTC
CASSLAGTGSGYTF
>TRBJ2-3|TRBV6-6|TRBD2
TGTGCCAGCCGAACTAGCGGGGGGCCGGGAGATACGCAGTATTTT
CASRTSGGPGDTQYF
>TRBJ2-1|TRBV11-1|TRBD2
TGTGCCAGCAGCTTACACCCAGCGGGAGGCCAGGGTAATGAGCAGTTCTTC
CASSLHPAGGQGNEQFF